The 8 T cell receptor beta chains in this list originate from one sample, sequenced in a study of T cells expressing NK-cell markers. TCRdb reprocessed the 5' RACE reads and keeps a single row for each CDR3 protein, giving no DNA. In total, the table holds about 170,000 distinct CDR3 sequences. The sequencing sample was made of blood T cells: a sorted CD56 or NKG2C T cell subset, CD4+ or CD8+ T cells, or bulk PBMC T cells (not recorded which). These TCRs come from a man between 18 and 69 years old in good health.

This sequence joins TRBV20-1 and TRBJ2-7; TCRdb reports TRBD1, a call that lacks DNA to check it against. This CDR3 has 14 amino acids. Germline V gene data show CDR1 as DFQATT and CDR2 as SNEGSKA (reference sequence). The CDR3 spells CSARIRDRGLEQYF.

The chain is built from TRBV27 and TRBJ1-4; TCRdb selects TRBD1, and the lack of DNA leaves this call unchecked. The CDR3 runs 15 residues. Germline loops: CDR1 MNHEY, CDR2 SMNVEV (reference sequence). This chain's CDR3 is CASSLQGQGVEKLFF.

The CDR3 protein is CASSPAGGDTQYF. This chain uses TRBV7-3 with TRBJ2-3; with no DNA, the TCRdb D assignment of TRBD2 cannot be verified. The CDR3 is 13 amino acids. Germline values: CDR1 SGHTA, CDR2 FQGTGA.

The rearrangement links TRBV5-6 to TRBJ1-3; TCRdb designates TRBD1, a call that cannot be tested without DNA. CDR1 is SGHDT, CDR2 YYEEEE, per germline. The CDR3 is 13 residues long. CDR3 in amino acids: CATSDGGRNTIYF.

This rearrangement joins TRBV20-1 to TRBJ2-1. Germline V gene data show CDR1 as DFQATT and CDR2 as SNEGSKA (reference sequence). The CDR3 length is 13 residues. The chain's CDR3 is CSADTGLNNEQFF.

The V call is TRBV10-3, the J call TRBJ2-3; as DNA is missing, the TRBD2 call by TCRdb cannot be tested. CDR3 length: 16 amino acids. Germline V gene data show CDR1 as ENHRY and CDR2 as SYGVKD. The CDR3 sequence: CAIGETSGVLTDTQYF.

The rearrangement joins TRBV27 to TRBJ2-3; TCRdb indicates TRBD2, and absent DNA this call remains unverified. CDR1 is MNHEY and CDR2 is SMNVEV in the germline V gene (reference sequence). The CDR3 covers 15 residues. CDR3 residues: CASSSGTSGRNTQYF.

This chain uses TRBV20-1 with TRBJ2-1; TCRdb reports TRBD2, a call that lacks DNA to check it against. Germline CDR1 DFQATT, CDR2 SNEGSKA (reference sequence). CDR3 length: 17 residues. The CDR3 region is CSASSRSLAGGPDEQFF.